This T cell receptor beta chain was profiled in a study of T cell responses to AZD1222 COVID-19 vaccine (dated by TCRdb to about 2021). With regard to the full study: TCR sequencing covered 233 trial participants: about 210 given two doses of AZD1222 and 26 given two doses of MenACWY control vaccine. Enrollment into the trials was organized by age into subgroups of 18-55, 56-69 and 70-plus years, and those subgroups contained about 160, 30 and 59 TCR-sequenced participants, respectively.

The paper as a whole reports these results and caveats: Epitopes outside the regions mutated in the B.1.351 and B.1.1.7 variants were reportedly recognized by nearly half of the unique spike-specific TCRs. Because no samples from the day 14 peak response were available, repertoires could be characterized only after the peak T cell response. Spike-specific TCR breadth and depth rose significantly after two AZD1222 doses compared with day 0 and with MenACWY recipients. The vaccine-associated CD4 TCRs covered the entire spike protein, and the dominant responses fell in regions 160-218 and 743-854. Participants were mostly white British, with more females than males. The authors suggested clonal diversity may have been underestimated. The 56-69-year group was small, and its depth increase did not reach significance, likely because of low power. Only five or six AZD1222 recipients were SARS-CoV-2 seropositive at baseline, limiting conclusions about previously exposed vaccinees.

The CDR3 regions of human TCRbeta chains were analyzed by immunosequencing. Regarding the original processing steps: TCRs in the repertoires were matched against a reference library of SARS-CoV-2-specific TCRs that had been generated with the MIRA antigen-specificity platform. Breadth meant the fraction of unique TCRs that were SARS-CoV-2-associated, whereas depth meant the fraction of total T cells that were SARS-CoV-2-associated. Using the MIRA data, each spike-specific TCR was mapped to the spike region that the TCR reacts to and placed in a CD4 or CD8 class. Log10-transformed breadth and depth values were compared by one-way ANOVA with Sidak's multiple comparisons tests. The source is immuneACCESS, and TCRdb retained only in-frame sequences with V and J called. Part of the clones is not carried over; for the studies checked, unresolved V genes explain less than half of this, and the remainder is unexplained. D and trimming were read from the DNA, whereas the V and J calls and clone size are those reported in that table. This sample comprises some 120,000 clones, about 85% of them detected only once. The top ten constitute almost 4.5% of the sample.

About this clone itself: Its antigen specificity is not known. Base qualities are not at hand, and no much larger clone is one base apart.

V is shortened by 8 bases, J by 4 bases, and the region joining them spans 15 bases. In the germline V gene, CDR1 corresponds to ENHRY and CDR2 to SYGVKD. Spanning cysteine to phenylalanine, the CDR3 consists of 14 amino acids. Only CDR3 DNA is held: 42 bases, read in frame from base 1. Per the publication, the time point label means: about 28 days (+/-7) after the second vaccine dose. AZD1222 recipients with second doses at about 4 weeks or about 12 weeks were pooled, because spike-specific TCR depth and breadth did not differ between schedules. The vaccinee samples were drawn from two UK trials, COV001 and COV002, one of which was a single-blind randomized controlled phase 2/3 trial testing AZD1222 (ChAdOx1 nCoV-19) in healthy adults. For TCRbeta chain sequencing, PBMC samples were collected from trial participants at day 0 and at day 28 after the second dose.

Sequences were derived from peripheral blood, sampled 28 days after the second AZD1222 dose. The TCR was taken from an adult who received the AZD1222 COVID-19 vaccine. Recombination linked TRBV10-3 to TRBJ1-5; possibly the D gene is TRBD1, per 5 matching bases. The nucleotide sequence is TGTGCCATCTCCCCCCAGGGAGGTAATCAGCCCCAGCATTTT. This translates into CAISPQGGNQPQHF.